The T cell receptor (beta chain) under discussion was sequenced for a study of blood T cell repertoires in COVID-19. Across the whole study: The United States, Italy and Spain were the sources of the acute and convalescent COVID-19 samples.

This CDR3 region has 13 residues. The germline CDR1 and CDR2 sequences are MDHEN and SYDVKM. V was trimmed by 6 bases and J by 4 bases, leaving 9 bases between them. TCRdb's copy holds only in-frame clones and misses some; the assay was immunoSEQ multiplex PCR. The sample yields about 170,000 clones, approximately 85% seen once. This TCR was recovered from a man aged 55 to 70 who had recovered from COVID-19. Material: peripheral blood. V is TRBV28 and J is TRBJ2-2; D is undetermined. The CDR3 region is CASRGVGTGELFF. CDR3 bases: TGTGCCAGCAGAGGAGTAGGCACCGGGGAGCTGTTTTTT.